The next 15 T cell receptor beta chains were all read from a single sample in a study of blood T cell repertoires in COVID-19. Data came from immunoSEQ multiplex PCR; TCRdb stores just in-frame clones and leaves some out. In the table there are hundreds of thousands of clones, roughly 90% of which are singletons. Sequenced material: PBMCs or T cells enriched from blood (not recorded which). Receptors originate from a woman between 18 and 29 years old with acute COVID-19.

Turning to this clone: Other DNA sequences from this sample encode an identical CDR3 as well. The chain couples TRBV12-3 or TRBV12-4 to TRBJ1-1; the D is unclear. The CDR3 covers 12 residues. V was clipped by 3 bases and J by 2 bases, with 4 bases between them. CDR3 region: CASSFLNTEAFF. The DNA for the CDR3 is TGTGCCAGCAGTTTCTTAAACACTGAAGCTTTCTTT.

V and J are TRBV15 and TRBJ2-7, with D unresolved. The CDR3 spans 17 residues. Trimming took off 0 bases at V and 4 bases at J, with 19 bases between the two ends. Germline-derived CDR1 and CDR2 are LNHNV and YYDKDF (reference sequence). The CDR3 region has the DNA TGTGCCACCAGCAGAGATTCGTTGGCAGGTCCCCGATACGAGCAGTACTTC. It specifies CATSRDSLAGPRYEQYF. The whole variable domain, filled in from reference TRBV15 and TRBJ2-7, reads DAMVIQNPRYQVTQFGKPVTLSCSQTLNHNVMYWYQQKSSQAPKLLFHYYDKDFNNEADTPDNFQSRRPNTSFCFLDIRSPGLGDTAMYLCATSRDSLAGPRYEQYFGPGTRLTVT.

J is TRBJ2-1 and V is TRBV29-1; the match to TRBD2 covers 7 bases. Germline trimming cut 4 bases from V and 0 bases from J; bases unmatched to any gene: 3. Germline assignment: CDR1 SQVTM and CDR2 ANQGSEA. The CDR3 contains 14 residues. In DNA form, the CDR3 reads TGCAGCGTTGCAGCGGGAAGCTCCTACAATGAGCAGTTCTTC. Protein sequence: CSVAAGSSYNEQFF.

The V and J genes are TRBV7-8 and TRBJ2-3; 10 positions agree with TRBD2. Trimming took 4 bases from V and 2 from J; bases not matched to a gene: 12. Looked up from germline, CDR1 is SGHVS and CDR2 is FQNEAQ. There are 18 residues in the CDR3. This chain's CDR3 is CASSSSSGSGVYTDTQYF. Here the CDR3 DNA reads TGTGCCAGCAGCTCATCTAGCGGGAGCGGTGTATACACAGATACGCAGTATTTT.

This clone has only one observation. The CDR3 region is CASSFRGTLAGNTDTQYF. CDR3 nucleotides: TGTGCCAGCAGCTTCCGTGGGACCCTAGCGGGAAACACAGATACGCAGTATTTT. V usage is TRBV11-2 and J usage is TRBJ2-3; TRBD2 agrees at 9 bases. This CDR3 is 18 amino acids long. V shed 3 bases, J shed 2 bases, and the junction held 12 bases outside the gene matches. CDR1 is SGHAT and CDR2 is FQNNGV in the germline V gene.

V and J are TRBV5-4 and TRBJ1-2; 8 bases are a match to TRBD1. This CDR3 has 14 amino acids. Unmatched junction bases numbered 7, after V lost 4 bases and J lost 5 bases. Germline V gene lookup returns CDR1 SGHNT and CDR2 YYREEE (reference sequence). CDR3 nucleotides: TGTGCCAGCAGCCCACGGACAGGGACGTATGGCTACACCTTC. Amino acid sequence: CASSPRTGTYGYTF. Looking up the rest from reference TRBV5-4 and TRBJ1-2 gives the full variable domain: ETGVTQSPTHLIKTRGQQVTLRCSSQSGHNTVSWYQQALGQGPQFIFQYYREEENGRGNFPPRFSGLQFPNYSSELNVNALELDDSALYLCASSPRTGTYGYTFGSGTRLTVV.

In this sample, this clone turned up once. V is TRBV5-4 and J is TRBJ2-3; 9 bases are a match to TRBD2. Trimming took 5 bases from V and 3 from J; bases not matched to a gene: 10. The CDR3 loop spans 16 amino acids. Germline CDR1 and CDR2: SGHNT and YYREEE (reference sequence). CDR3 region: CASSIIAGVRTDTQYF. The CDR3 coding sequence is TGTGCCAGCAGTATTATAGCGGGAGTGCGGACAGATACGCAGTATTTT.

The chain's CDR3 is CASKTGTGLMNTEAFF. Here the CDR3 DNA reads TGTGCCAGTAAGACCGGGACAGGTCTCATGAACACTGAAGCTTTCTTT. The gene calls are TRBV19 and TRBJ1-1, with 8 bases that match TRBD1. The CDR3 totals 16 residues. Germline loops: CDR1 LNHDA, CDR2 SQIVND (reference sequence). Trimming at V came to 7 bases and at J to 0 bases, leaving 10 bases not matched to a gene.

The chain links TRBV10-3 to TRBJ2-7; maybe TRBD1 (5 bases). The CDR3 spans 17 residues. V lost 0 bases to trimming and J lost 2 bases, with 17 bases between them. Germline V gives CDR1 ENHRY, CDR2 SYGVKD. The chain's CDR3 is CAISESATEQGPYEQYF. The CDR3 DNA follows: TGTGCCATCAGTGAGTCGGCGACAGAGCAAGGGCCCTACGAGCAGTACTTC.

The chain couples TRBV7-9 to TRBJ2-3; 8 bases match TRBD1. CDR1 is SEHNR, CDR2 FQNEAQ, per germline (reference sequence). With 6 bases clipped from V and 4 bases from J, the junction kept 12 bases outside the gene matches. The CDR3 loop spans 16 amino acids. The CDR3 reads CASSRLTGGFADTQYF. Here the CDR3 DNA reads TGTGCCAGCAGTCGACTCACAGGGGGATTCGCAGATACGCAGTATTTT. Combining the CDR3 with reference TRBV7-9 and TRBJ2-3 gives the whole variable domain DTGVSQNPRHKITKRGQNVTFRCDPISEHNRLYWYRQTLGQGPEFLTYFQNEAQLEKSRLLSDRFSAERPKGSFSTLEIQRTEQGDSAMYLCASSRLTGGFADTQYFGPGTRLTVL.

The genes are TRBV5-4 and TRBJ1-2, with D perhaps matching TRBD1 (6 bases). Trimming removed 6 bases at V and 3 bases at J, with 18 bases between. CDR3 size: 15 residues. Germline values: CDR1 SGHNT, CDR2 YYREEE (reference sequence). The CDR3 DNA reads TGTGCCAGCACCCCTTGGGGGCGACAGGACTATGGCTACACCTTC. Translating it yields CASTPWGRQDYGYTF. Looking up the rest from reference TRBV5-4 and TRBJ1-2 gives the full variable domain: ETGVTQSPTHLIKTRGQQVTLRCSSQSGHNTVSWYQQALGQGPQFIFQYYREEENGRGNFPPRFSGLQFPNYSSELNVNALELDDSALYLCASTPWGRQDYGYTFGSGTRLTVV.

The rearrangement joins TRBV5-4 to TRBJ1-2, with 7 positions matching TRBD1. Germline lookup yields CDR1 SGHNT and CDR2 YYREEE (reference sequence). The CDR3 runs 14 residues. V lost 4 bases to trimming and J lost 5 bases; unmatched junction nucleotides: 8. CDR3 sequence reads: CASSQGGAGYGYTF. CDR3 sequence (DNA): TGTGCCAGCAGCCAGGGGGGCGCCGGGTATGGCTACACCTTC.

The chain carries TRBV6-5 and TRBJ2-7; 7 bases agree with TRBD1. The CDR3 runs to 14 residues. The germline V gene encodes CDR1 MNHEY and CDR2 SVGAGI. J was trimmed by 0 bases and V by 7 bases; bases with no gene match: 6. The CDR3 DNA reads TGTGCCAGCAAATTGACAGGGAGCTCCTACGAGCAGTACTTC. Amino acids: CASKLTGSSYEQYF.

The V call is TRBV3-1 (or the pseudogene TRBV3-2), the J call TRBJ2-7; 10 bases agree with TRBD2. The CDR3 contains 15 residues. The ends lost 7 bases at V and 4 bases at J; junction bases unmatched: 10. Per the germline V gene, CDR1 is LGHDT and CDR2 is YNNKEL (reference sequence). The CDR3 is CASTLASGRSYEQYF. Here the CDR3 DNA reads TGTGCCAGCACATTGGCTAGCGGGAGATCGTACGAGCAGTACTTC.

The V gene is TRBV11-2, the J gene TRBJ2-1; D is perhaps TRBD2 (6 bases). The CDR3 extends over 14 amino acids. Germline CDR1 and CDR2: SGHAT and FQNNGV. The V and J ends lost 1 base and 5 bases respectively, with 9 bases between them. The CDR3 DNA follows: TGTGCCAGCAGCTTAGCCGGGAGCCACAATGAGCAGTTCTTC. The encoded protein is CASSLAGSHNEQFF.